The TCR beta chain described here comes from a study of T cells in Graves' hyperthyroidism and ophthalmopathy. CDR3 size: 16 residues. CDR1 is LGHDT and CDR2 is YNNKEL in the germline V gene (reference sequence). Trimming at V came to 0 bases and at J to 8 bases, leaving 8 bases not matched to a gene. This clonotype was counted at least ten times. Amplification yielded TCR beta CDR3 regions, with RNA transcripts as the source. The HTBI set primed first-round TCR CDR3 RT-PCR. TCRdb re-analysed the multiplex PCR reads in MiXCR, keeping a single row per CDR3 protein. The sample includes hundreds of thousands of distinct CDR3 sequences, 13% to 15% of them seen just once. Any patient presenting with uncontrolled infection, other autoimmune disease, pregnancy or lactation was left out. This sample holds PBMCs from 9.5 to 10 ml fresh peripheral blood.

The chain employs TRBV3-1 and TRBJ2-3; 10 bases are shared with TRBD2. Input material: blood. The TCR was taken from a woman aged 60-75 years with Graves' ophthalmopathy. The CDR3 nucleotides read TGTGCCAGCAGCCAAGAAGGTCCGGCTAGCGGGGGTACGCAGTATTTT. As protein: CASSQEGPASGGTQYF.